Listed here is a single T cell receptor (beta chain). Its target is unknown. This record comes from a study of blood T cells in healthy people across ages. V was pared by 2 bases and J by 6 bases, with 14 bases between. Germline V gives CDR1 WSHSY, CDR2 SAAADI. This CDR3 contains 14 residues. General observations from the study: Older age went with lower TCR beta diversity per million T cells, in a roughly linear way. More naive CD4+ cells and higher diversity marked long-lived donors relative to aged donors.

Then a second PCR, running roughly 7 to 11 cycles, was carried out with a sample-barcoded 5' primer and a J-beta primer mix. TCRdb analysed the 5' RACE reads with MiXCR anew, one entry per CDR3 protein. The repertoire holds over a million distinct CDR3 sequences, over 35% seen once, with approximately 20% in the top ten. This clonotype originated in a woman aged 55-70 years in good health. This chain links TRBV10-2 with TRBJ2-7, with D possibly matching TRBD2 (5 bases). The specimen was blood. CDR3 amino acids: CASSEIRLAGEQYF. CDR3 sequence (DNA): TGCGCCAGCAGTGAGATCCGCCTAGCAGGCGAGCAGTACTTC.